This passage covers 17 T cell receptor beta chains from one sample sequenced in a study of graft-versus-host responses after intestinal transplantation. Responders (roughly 200,000, CFSE-labeled) were co-plated with roughly 200,000 irradiated, violet-dye-labeled stimulators. The table came from immunoSEQ multiplex PCR; TCRdb's copy has only in-frame clones and leaves some out. Among about 15,000 clones listed, about two fifths were seen once. The sequenced sample was alloreactive CD8+ T cells from a mixed lymphocyte reaction culture, obtained before intestinal transplant. This sample's subset: CFSE-low proliferating T cells sorted from approximately 6-day pre-transplant mixed lymphocyte reaction (GvH or HvG direction). The receptor set was obtained from a human patient who received an intestinal transplant.

This chain uses TRBV4-1 with TRBJ2-7, with 12 positions matching TRBD2. CDR1 and CDR2 (germline): MGHRA, YSYEKL. J was trimmed by 0 bases and V by 1 base; bases with no gene match: 10. The length of the CDR3 is 19 residues. CDR3 amino acids: CASSQVGGLAGPSSYEQYF. Here the CDR3 DNA reads TGCGCCAGCAGCCAAGTGGGCGGACTAGCGGGACCTAGCTCCTACGAGCAGTACTTC.

This clone appeared a few times. The chain combines TRBV27 with TRBJ2-1, with D unresolved. The CDR3 has 13 amino acids. The V gene's germline CDR1 is MNHEY and CDR2 SMNVEV (reference sequence). The ends were cut back, 0 bases at V and 7 bases at J, with 7 bases in the middle. This CDR3 reads CASSLSGLNEQFF. DNA for the CDR3: TGTGCCAGCAGTTTATCGGGGTTGAATGAGCAGTTCTTC.

By sample fraction, this clone is medium-sized (0.01 to 0.1%). The rearrangement uses TRBV5-1 and TRBJ1-2, with TRBD1 matching over 10 bases. CDR3 length: 14 residues. V was pared by 4 bases and J by 2 bases, with 2 bases of the junction left unmatched. Germline V gene sequence: CDR1 SGHRS, CDR2 YFSETQ. The CDR3, as DNA: TGCGCCAGCAGCGAGGGACAGGGGAACTATGGCTACACCTTC. Protein product: CASSEGQGNYGYTF.

The chain links TRBV6-6 to TRBJ2-7, with TRBD2 identical over 9 bases. The CDR3 extends over 14 amino acids. CDR1 and CDR2 from the germline V gene are MNHNY and SVGAGI (reference sequence). After removal of 5 bases from V and 2 bases from J, the junction contained 4 bases not matched to a gene. For the CDR3, the DNA is TGTGCCAGCAGTATTAGCGGGAGCCCCTACGAGCAGTACTTC. Amino acid sequence: CASSISGSPYEQYF.

The rearrangement joins TRBV30 to TRBJ1-2; D not certain. The V and J ends lost 4 bases and 4 bases respectively, with 13 bases between them. Per the germline V gene, CDR1 is GTSNPN and CDR2 is SVGIG (reference sequence). This CDR3 is built from 13 residues. CDR3 bases: TGTGCCTGGATCGGATGGCAGCTCTATGGCTACACCTTC. It specifies CAWIGWQLYGYTF.

The chain is built from TRBV5-4 and TRBJ2-2; 10 bases are a match to TRBD2. V gave up 2 bases and J gave up 3 bases; unmatched junction bases: 4. Germline CDR1 SGHNT, CDR2 YYREEE (reference sequence). CDR3 length equals 16 residues. The CDR3 spells CASSLVAGGHTGELFF. In DNA form, the CDR3 reads TGTGCCAGCAGCTTAGTAGCGGGAGGCCACACCGGGGAGCTGTTTTTT.

This rearrangement joins TRBV11-2 to TRBJ2-7, with a tentative D call TRBD2 (6 bases). The CDR3 extends over 14 amino acids. CDR1 and CDR2 (germline): SGHAT, FQNNGV. Between the trimmed V and J ends, which lost 3 bases and 2 bases, there was a span of 11 bases. The DNA for the CDR3 is TGTGCCAGCAGCTTTGGGGGACTCGCCTACGAGCAGTACTTC. Translated: CASSFGGLAYEQYF.

This rearrangement joins TRBV27 to TRBJ1-5; D unresolved. CDR3 length: 14 amino acids. V was pared by 0 bases and J by 5 bases, with 8 bases between. Germline V CDR1 and CDR2: MNHEY, SMNVEV (reference sequence). CDR3: CASSLSGFYQPQHF. The CDR3 DNA is TGTGCCAGCAGTTTATCAGGGTTTTATCAGCCCCAGCATTTT.

The V gene is TRBV28, the J gene TRBJ2-3; 7 bases agree with TRBD1. V shed 6 bases and J 2 bases; nucleotides not matched to a gene: 14. This CDR3 has 17 amino acids. CDR1 is MDHEN, CDR2 SYDVKM, per germline. The CDR3 nucleotides read TGTGCCAGCAGCTATCTCCGGGACAGCTCTCACACAGATACGCAGTATTTT. This gives the protein CASSYLRDSSHTDTQYF.

The chain is built from TRBV28 and TRBJ2-2, with D possibly matching TRBD1 (5 bases). The V end lost 4 bases, the J end lost 6 bases, and 24 bases lay between the germline ends. This CDR3 comprises 18 residues. Germline CDR1 MDHEN, CDR2 SYDVKM. Written as DNA, the CDR3 is TGTGCCAGCAGTTGGACCGGCCTCGGCAGGGTGAATCCCGGGGAGCTGTTTTTT. Protein sequence: CASSWTGLGRVNPGELFF.

By share, this clone counts as medium-sized (0.01 to 0.1%). This chain connects TRBV2 to TRBJ2-1; 12 bases are a match to TRBD2. This CDR3 has 14 residues. The V gene end was trimmed by 8 bases and the J gene end by 4 bases; junction bases not matched to a gene: 3. CDR1 is SNHLY and CDR2 is FYNNEI in the germline V gene. The CDR3 protein is CASGTSGFYNEQFF. In DNA form, the CDR3 reads TGTGCCAGCGGGACTAGCGGGTTTTACAATGAGCAGTTCTTC. The whole variable domain, remainder taken from reference TRBV2 and TRBJ2-1, is EPEVTQTPSHQVTQMGQEVILRCVPISNHLYFYWYRQILGQKVEFLVSFYNNEISEKSEIFDDQFSVERPDGSNFTLKIRSTKLEDSAMYFCASGTSGFYNEQFFGPGTRLTVL.

This clone was counted a single time. The genes are TRBV2 and TRBJ2-7; no definite D call. CDR1 is SNHLY and CDR2 is FYNNEI in the germline V gene. The CDR3 contains 15 residues. The ends were cut back, 6 bases at V and 0 bases at J, with 15 bases in the middle. CDR3 bases: TGTGCCAGCAGCGGTGTAGGCCTCAACTCCTACGAGCAGTACTTC. Its protein is CASSGVGLNSYEQYF.

This chain links TRBV18 with TRBJ2-5; D gene ambiguous. The CDR3 totals 11 residues. CDR1 is KGHSH, CDR2 LQKENI, per germline. Trimming removed 1 base at V and 5 bases at J, with 2 bases between. In DNA, the CDR3 is TGTGCCAGCTCACCACATGAGACCCAGTACTTC. Translation gives CASSPHETQYF.

Notes on this clone: A read error may account for a junction end that differs from germline. This specimen includes other DNA sequences encoding the same CDR3. This chain links TRBV13 with TRBJ1-2; D is unresolved. In germline, CDR1 is PRHDT, CDR2 FYEKMQ (reference sequence). The CDR3 length is 15 residues. CDR3: CASSSTGFLTSGYTF. CDR3 coding DNA: TGCGCCAGCAGCTCAACCGGGTTTTTGACTAGTGGCTACACCTTC.

By proportion, this clone is medium-sized. The chain carries TRBV7-9 and TRBJ2-7; D ambiguous. Germline assignment: CDR1 SEHNR and CDR2 FQNEAQ (reference sequence). This CDR3 spans 13 amino acids. V lost 5 bases, J lost 3 bases, and 11 bases lay in between. CDR3 region: CASSPQDRYEQYF. The CDR3 DNA is TGTGCCAGCAGCCCTCAAGACCGCTACGAGCAGTACTTC.

This clone was detected only a few times. The V call is TRBV5-4, the J call TRBJ2-7; 14 positions match TRBD2. The CDR3 loop spans 15 amino acids. Germline lookup yields CDR1 SGHNT and CDR2 YYREEE (reference sequence). The ends lost 4 bases at V and 3 bases at J; junction bases unmatched: 3. The CDR3 sequence: CASSQGLAGGYEQYF. CDR3 nucleotide sequence: TGTGCCAGCAGCCAAGGACTAGCGGGAGGCTACGAGCAGTACTTC.

This clone was detected a few times. The genes are TRBV6-9 and TRBJ2-1; tentative D call: TRBD2 (6 bases). CDR1 and CDR2 (germline): MNHGY, SVAAGI. V lost 3 bases and J 3 bases, leaving 12 bases between the germline ends. The CDR3 covers 15 residues. The CDR3 is CASSYRDWRYNEQFF. CDR3 nucleotides: TGTGCCAGCAGTTACCGGGACTGGCGCTACAATGAGCAGTTCTTC.